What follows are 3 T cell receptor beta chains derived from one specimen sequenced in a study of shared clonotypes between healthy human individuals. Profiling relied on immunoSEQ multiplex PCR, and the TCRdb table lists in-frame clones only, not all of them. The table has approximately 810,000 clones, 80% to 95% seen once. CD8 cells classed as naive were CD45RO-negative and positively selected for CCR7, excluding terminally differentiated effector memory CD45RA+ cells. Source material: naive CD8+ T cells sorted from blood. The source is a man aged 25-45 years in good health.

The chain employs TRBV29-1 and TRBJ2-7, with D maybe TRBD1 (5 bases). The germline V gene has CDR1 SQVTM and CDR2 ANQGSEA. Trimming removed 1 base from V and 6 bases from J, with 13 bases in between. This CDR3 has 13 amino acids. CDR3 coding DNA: TGCAGCGTTGAAGGGGGCAGAGCTGGCGAGCAGTACTTC. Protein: CSVEGGRAGEQYF.

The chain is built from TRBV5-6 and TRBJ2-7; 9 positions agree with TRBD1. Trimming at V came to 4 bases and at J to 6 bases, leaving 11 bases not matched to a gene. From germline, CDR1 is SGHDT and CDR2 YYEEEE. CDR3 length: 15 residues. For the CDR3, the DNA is TGTGCCAGCAGCCCCACCGGGACAGGGTGGTCCGAGCAGTACTTC. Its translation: CASSPTGTGWSEQYF.

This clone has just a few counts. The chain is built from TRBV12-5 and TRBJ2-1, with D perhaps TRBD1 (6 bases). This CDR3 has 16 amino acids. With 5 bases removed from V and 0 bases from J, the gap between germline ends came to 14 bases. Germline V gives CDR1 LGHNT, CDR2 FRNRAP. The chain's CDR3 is CASGLGPGVSYNEQFF. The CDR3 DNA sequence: TGTGCTAGTGGTCTGGGCCCAGGGGTCTCCTACAATGAGCAGTTCTTC.